What follows are 14 T cell receptor beta chains derived from one specimen sequenced in a study of T cells in Graves' hyperthyroidism and ophthalmopathy. There were TCR beta CDR3 regions amplified from RNA transcripts. Researchers ran a first-round RT-PCR on the TCR CDR3 using the HTBI primer set. From the multiplex PCR reads, TCRdb called clonotypes with MiXCR, one entry per CDR3 protein. The sample yields a few hundred thousand distinct CDR3 sequences, 15% to 20% seen once. Sequenced input: blood. The receptors derive from a woman aged 50 to 65 with Graves' hyperthyroidism.

In the case of this clonotype: One base away lies a much larger clone, so this may be a sequencing read error. The chain joins TRBV20-1 to TRBJ1-1; D unresolved. The CDR3 is 13 residues long. Germline V lookup: CDR1 DFQATT, CDR2 SNEGSKA (reference sequence). CDR3 amino acids: CSASDQANTKAFF. The CDR3 nucleotides are TGCAGTGCCTCGGACCAGGCGAACACTAAAGCTTTCTTT.

The chain carries TRBV19 and TRBJ2-1; 10 nucleotides line up with TRBD2. Germline-derived CDR1 and CDR2 are LNHDA and SQIVND (reference sequence). V lost 7 bases and J lost 2; bases outside the gene matches: 8. The CDR3 consists of 16 residues. The CDR3 region has the DNA TGTGCCAGTATGAGAGCGGGAGGGCCGCCCTACAATGAGCAGTTCTTC. Its protein is CASMRAGGPPYNEQFF.

This clonotype was counted ten times or more. V gene TRBV3-1 combines with J gene TRBJ2-5, with D unresolved. The CDR3 length is 13 residues. Trimming removed 0 bases from V and 5 bases from J, with 7 bases in between. CDR1 LGHDT and CDR2 YNNKEL come from the germline V gene (reference sequence). CDR3 protein: CASSQEGFETQYF. CDR3 DNA: TGTGCCAGCAGCCAAGAAGGTTTCGAGACCCAGTACTTC.

This clonotype has a handful of counts. The V gene is TRBV7-8, the J gene TRBJ2-7; D perhaps matches TRBD2 (5 bases). Trimming took off 3 bases at V and 0 bases at J, with 18 bases between the two ends. There are 17 residues in the CDR3. Germline CDR1 and CDR2: SGHVS and FQNEAQ. The CDR3 coding sequence is TGTGCCAGCAGCTTGGTTGGAGGTGTGTGGGGCTCCTACGAGCAGTACTTC. Residues: CASSLVGGVWGSYEQYF.

This clonotype was detected a few times. J is TRBJ2-1 and V is TRBV7-9, with 11 bases fitting TRBD2. The trim removed 1 base at V and 7 bases at J, leaving 9 bases unmatched. Germline CDR1 reads SEHNR; CDR2 reads FQNEAQ (reference sequence). This CDR3 comprises 17 residues. The CDR3 protein is CASSLERLAGFLNEQFF. CDR3 sequence (DNA): TGTGCCAGCAGCTTAGAACGACTAGCGGGGTTCTTAAATGAGCAGTTCTTC.

This clonotype has at least ten counts. The chain combines TRBV11-1 with TRBJ1-1; 7 bases align to TRBD1. The CDR3 runs 14 residues. Per germline, CDR1 SGHAT and CDR2 FQDESV (reference sequence). V gave up 5 bases and J gave up 6 bases; unmatched junction bases: 9. The CDR3 loop is CASSPWEGAAEAFF. The CDR3 DNA reads as TGTGCCAGCAGCCCCTGGGAGGGGGCCGCTGAAGCTTTCTTT. The full variable domain, its missing parts supplied by reference TRBV11-1 and TRBJ1-1, is EAEVAQSPRYKITEKSQAVAFWCDPISGHATLYWYRQILGQGPELLVQFQDESVVDDSQLPKDRFSAERLKGVDSTLKIQPAELGDSAMYLCASSPWEGAAEAFFGQGTRLTVV.

This clonotype appeared a few times. This chain links TRBV7-2 with TRBJ2-5, with 9 bases fitting TRBD2. From germline, CDR1 is SGHTA and CDR2 FQGNSA. The trim removed 7 bases at V and 4 bases at J, leaving 7 bases unmatched. This CDR3 region has 14 residues. The DNA of the CDR3 is TGTGCCAGCAAACGCGGGGGGGCCGGAGAGACCCAGTACTTC. It is translated as CASKRGGAGETQYF.

This clonotype came up many times. The chain uses TRBV20-1 and TRBJ1-1; D possibly corresponds to TRBD1 (5 bases). The CDR3 contains 14 residues. V shed 3 bases and J shed 2 bases, with 13 bases lying between them. CDR1 is DFQATT, CDR2 SNEGSKA, per germline (reference sequence). CDR3 DNA sequence: TGCAGTGCTAGCTCTTCAACAGGAAACACTGAAGCTTTCTTT. It is translated as CSASSSTGNTEAFF.

This clonotype was detected many times. This chain links TRBV7-6 with TRBJ2-5; D gene unclear. The germline V gene encodes CDR1 SGHVS and CDR2 FNYEAQ. The CDR3 runs to 12 residues. V lost 6 bases to trimming and J lost 5 bases, with 10 bases between them. CDR3 DNA sequence: TGTGCCAGCAGTTTGTGGGCCGAGACCCAGTACTTC. Amino acid sequence: CASSLWAETQYF.

This clonotype was recorded at least ten times. The chain couples TRBV28 to TRBJ1-1; no firm D call. The CDR3 totals 11 residues. CDR1 and CDR2 (germline): MDHEN, SYDVKM. V lost 10 bases and J 3 bases, leaving 9 bases between the germline ends. Here the CDR3 reads CATLGDTEAFF. As DNA, the CDR3 is TGTGCCACCCTCGGGGACACTGAAGCTTTCTTT. Combining the CDR3 with reference TRBV28 and TRBJ1-1 gives the whole variable domain DVKVTQSSRYLVKRTGEKVFLECVQDMDHENMFWYRQDPGLGLRLIYFSYDVKMKEKGDIPEGYSVSREKKERFSLILESASTNQTSMYLCATLGDTEAFFGQGTRLTVV.

The sample holds a few counts of this clonotype. The chain is built from TRBV20-1 and TRBJ1-1; no firm D call. There are 14 residues in the CDR3. Germline V CDR1 and CDR2: DFQATT, SNEGSKA (reference sequence). V was trimmed by 0 bases and J by 3 bases, leaving 11 bases between them. The CDR3 sequence is CSARDLGRDTEAFF. The CDR3 region has the DNA TGCAGTGCTAGAGATCTAGGTCGAGACACTGAAGCTTTCTTT.

This clonotype was picked up a small number of times. This chain connects TRBV6-2 or TRBV6-3 to TRBJ1-2; 7 nucleotides align to TRBD1. Germline CDR1 MNHEY, CDR2 SVGEGT. Trimming removed 4 bases from V and 7 bases from J; junction bases left unmatched: 9. The CDR3 spans 14 residues. The DNA of the CDR3 is TGTGCCAGCAGTTCCCGTGAGGGGGCTGGTGGCTACACCTTC. It specifies CASSSREGAGGYTF.

This chain links TRBV9 with TRBJ1-1, with a tentative D call TRBD1 (6 bases). Trimming shortened V by 2 bases and J by 1 base, and 9 bases separated the two germline ends. The CDR3 extends over 14 amino acids. The germline V gene has CDR1 SGDLS and CDR2 YYNGEE. CDR3 region: CASSVQGTNTEAFF. For the CDR3, the DNA is TGTGCCAGCAGCGTCCAGGGGACGAACACTGAAGCTTTCTTT.

At least ten counts were recorded for this clonotype. This chain uses TRBV2 with TRBJ2-3; tentatively, D is TRBD1 (6 bases). The V gene's germline CDR1 is SNHLY and CDR2 FYNNEI. The CDR3 covers 13 residues. V was trimmed by 9 bases and J by 5 bases, leaving 15 bases between them. CDR3 in DNA: TGTGCCAGTCTCTCAGGGGCCGGAGATACGCAGTATTTT. Protein sequence: CASLSGAGDTQYF.